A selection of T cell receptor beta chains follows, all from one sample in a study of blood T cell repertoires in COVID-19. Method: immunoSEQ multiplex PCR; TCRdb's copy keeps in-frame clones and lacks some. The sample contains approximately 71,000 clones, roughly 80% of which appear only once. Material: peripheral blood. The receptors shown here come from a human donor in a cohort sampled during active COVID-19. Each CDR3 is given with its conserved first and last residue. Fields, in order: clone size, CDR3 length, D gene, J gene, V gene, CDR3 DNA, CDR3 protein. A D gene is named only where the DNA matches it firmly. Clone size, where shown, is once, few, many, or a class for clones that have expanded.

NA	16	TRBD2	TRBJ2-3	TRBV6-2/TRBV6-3	TGTGCCAGCAGTCTCCAACAGGAAGCGGGGGCAGATACGCAGTATTTT	CASSLQQEAGADTQYF
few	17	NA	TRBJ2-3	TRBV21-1	TGTGCCAGCCCTCACCCTTGTGGGAGCGGGGGGCCAGATACGCAGTATTTT	CASPHPCGSGGPDTQYF
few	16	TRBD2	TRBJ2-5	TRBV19	TGTGCCAGTAAGTCCCGGGCTAGCGGAGAACAAGAGACCCAGTACTTC	CASKSRASGEQETQYF
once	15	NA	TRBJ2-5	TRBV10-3	TGTGCCATCAGTTCAGACAGGTCTCCGGGGGAGACCCAGTACTTC	CAISSDRSPGETQYF
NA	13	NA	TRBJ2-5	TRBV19	TGTGCCAGTAGTGTGACAGATCGAGAGACCCAGTACTTC	CASSVTDRETQYF
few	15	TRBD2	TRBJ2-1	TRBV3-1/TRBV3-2	TGTGCCAGCAGCCAAGATATGGGGGGGGGCAATGAGCAGTTCTTC	CASSQDMGGGNEQFF
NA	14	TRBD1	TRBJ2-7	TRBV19	TGTGCCAGTAGTGAGGGGGCAGGGTCCTACGAGCAGTACTTC	CASSEGAGSYEQYF
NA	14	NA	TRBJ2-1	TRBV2	TGTGCCAGCAGGGAGGATCCCGGTTCCAATGAGCAGTTCTTC	CASREDPGSNEQFF
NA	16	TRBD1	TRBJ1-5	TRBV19	TGTGCCAGTACGGGACAGGGGGCGGCGAGCAATCAGCCCCAGCATTTT	CASTGQGAASNQPQHF
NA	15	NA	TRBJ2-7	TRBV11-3	TGTGCCAGCAGTAACGGAGGGCTAGCGAACCACGAGCAGTACTTC	CASSNGGLANHEQYF
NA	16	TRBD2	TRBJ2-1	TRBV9	TGTGCCAGCAGCGTAGAACTAGCGGGTGGAAAGAATGAGCAGTTCTTC	CASSVELAGGKNEQFF
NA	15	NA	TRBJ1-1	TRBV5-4	TGTGCCAGCAGCCGGACAGCGTCCATGAACACTGAAGCTTTCTTT	CASSRTASMNTEAFF
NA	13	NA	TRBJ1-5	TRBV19	TGTGCCACCGCCAGGACAGTCAATCAGCCCCAGCATTTT	CATARTVNQPQHF
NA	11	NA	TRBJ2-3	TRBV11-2	TGTGCCAGCAGCTTCGCGGGGGCTCAGTATTTT	CASSFAGAQYF
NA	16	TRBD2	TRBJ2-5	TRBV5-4	TGTGCCAGCAGCTTGGCCCGTAGCGGGGGCGGGGAGACCCAGTACTTC	CASSLARSGGGETQYF